This T cell receptor (beta chain) is drawn from a study of cytomegalovirus exposure and HLA in healthy donors. V lost 0 bases and J lost 4, with 4 bases in between. Germline V gene sequence: CDR1 DFQATT, CDR2 SNEGSKA (reference sequence). The CDR3 is 11 residues long. Study results and caveats: It was only CMV serostatus that was available as immune exposure information. The productive fraction for most TCR beta V segments was about 90% or about 30% in an earlier analysis.

This clone was counted only a few times. Its target is unknown. With 60 Vbeta and 13 Jbeta primers, the PCR was carried out. Measured with immunoSEQ multiplex PCR; TCRdb has only the in-frame clones, and not every one. The table records more than 95,000 clones, over 60% of them present only once. The sequence derives from a woman between 55 and 75 years old in good health and CMV-seropositive. What was sequenced was PBMCs. This rearrangement joins TRBV20-1 to TRBJ2-7; no clear D. In nucleotides, the CDR3 is TGCAGTGCTAGAGATTCTTACGAGCAGTACTTC. Protein sequence: CSARDSYEQYF.